This TCR beta chain originates from a study of T cell responses to AZD1222 COVID-19 vaccine. V shed 5 bases, J shed 4 bases, and the junction held 7 bases outside the gene matches. CDR3 length: 14 residues. The germline V gene encodes CDR1 SGHTA and CDR2 FQGNSA. General study points: At baseline, seropositivity was found in only a handful of AZD1222 recipients.

Here immunoSEQ multiplex PCR was the method, and the copy in TCRdb shows in-frame clones only, minus some. This sample has about 77,000 clones, with roughly 90% found just once. Comments on this clone: The antigen is undetermined.

The chain couples TRBV7-2 to TRBJ2-7; TRBD1 aligns across 8 bases. This TCR derives from an adult who received the AZD1222 COVID-19 vaccine. The source material was peripheral blood, sampled 28 days after the second AZD1222 dose. DNA of the CDR3: TGTGCCAGCAGCGCGACAGGGGTCGTATACGAGCAGTACTTC. Its translation is CASSATGVVYEQYF. Full variable domain (remainder filled in from reference TRBV7-2 and TRBJ2-7): GAGVSQSPSNKVTEKGKDVELRCDPISGHTALYWYRQSLGQGLEFLIYFQGNSAPDKSGLPSDRFSAERTGGSVSTLTIQRTQQEDSAVYLCASSATGVVYEQYFGPGTRLTVT.